This T cell receptor (beta chain) was captured in a study of cytomegalovirus exposure and HLA in healthy donors. CDR1 is SNHLY and CDR2 is FYNNEI in the germline V gene. The CDR3 totals 14 residues. V lost 7 bases and J lost 3; bases outside the gene matches: 4. The study ran its PCR with 60 Vbeta and 13 Jbeta primers. Only in-frame clones appear in the TCRdb table, and some are missing; sequencing was by immunoSEQ multiplex PCR. This sample carries 200,000 to 250,000 clones, roughly 70% of them seen once, and the ten largest clones take 1.8%. Sequences were obtained from PBMCs. This chain connects TRBV2 to TRBJ2-4; 9 positions match TRBD2. The sequence was collected from a woman younger than 45 in good health and CMV-seronegative. The CDR3 loop is CASKLAGNKNIQYF. Here the CDR3 DNA reads TGTGCCAGCAAGCTAGCGGGGAACAAAAACATTCAGTACTTC.